What follows are 16 T cell receptor beta chains derived from one specimen sequenced in a study of T cell changes during pregnancy in multiple sclerosis. TCRdb keeps only in-frame clones here, not all; method: immunoSEQ multiplex PCR. The data contain 64,000 or so clones, approximately 92% of them singletons. This specimen was peripheral blood, taken in the first trimester of pregnancy. The receptors were sampled from a female donor with multiple sclerosis, enrolled in a pregnancy study.

This chain connects TRBV27 to TRBJ2-1; D uncertain. The CDR3 runs to 16 residues. The germline V gene encodes CDR1 MNHEY and CDR2 SMNVEV (reference sequence). Trimming cost V 4 bases and J 1 base, with 14 bases left between them. CDR3 sequence: CASSSPSAVSYNEQFF. The CDR3 DNA reads TGTGCCAGCAGTTCCCCGAGTGCGGTATCCTACAATGAGCAGTTCTTC.

This chain links TRBV13 with TRBJ2-7; 7 nucleotides agree with TRBD2. Germline values: CDR1 PRHDT, CDR2 FYEKMQ (reference sequence). The CDR3 sequence is 14 residues long. V shed 2 bases and J 5 bases; nucleotides not matched to a gene: 6. In nucleotides, the CDR3 is TGTGCCAGCAGCTTACCTAGCGGTCGCAACGAGCAGTACTTC. It translates to CASSLPSGRNEQYF.

This clone was recorded a few times. The chain joins TRBV9 to TRBJ1-1, with unresolved D. Trimming pared 1 base from V and 1 base from J, leaving 5 bases between. Germline CDR1 SGDLS, CDR2 YYNGEE. The CDR3 extends over 13 amino acids. In DNA form, the CDR3 reads TGTGCCAGCAGCGTAACAGCGAACACTGAAGCTTTCTTT. Translation gives CASSVTANTEAFF.

This clone was counted a single time. CDR3: CASSFSGGGFYEQYF. The CDR3 coding sequence is TGTGCCAGCAGCTTTTCGGGCGGGGGCTTCTACGAGCAGTACTTC. This rearrangement joins TRBV7-2 to TRBJ2-7, with D possibly matching TRBD2 (7 bases). Per germline, CDR1 SGHTA and CDR2 FQGNSA. The CDR3 is 15 residues long. Trimming removed 3 bases at V and 3 bases at J, with 15 bases between.

CDR3 protein: CASSFSSSGGEQYF. In DNA form, the CDR3 reads TGCGCCAGCAGCTTCAGTTCGTCAGGGGGCGAGCAGTACTTC. The chain combines TRBV5-1 with TRBJ2-7; 7 bases map to TRBD1. V dropped 2 bases and J dropped 6; count of bases not matched to a gene: 8. From germline, CDR1 is SGHRS and CDR2 YFSETQ. This CDR3 spans 14 amino acids. The whole variable domain, filled in from reference TRBV5-1 and TRBJ2-7, reads KAGVTQTPRYLIKTRGQQVTLSCSPISGHRSVSWYQQTPGQGLQFLFEYFSETQRNKGNFPGRFSGRQFSNSRSEMNVSTLELGDSALYLCASSFSSSGGEQYFGPGTRLTVT.

The genes are TRBV28 and TRBJ2-7; TRBD2 aligns across 11 bases. The CDR3 is 15 residues long. From germline, CDR1 is MDHEN and CDR2 SYDVKM. V lost 4 bases and J lost 3; bases outside the gene matches: 5. DNA of the CDR3: TGTGCCAGCAGTTCAAGACTAGCGGGAATCTACGAGCAGTACTTC. It codes for CASSSRLAGIYEQYF.

In this sample, this clone is medium-sized (0.01 to 0.1%). The chain carries TRBV11-1 and TRBJ2-3; 8 nucleotides agree with TRBD1. The CDR3 contains 15 residues. Unmatched junction bases numbered 5, after V lost 4 bases and J lost 2 bases. CDR1 is SGHAT, CDR2 FQDESV, per germline (reference sequence). The CDR3, as DNA: TGTGCCAGCAGCTCAGGGGGCGCACACACAGATACGCAGTATTTT. Translated, it gives CASSSGGAHTDTQYF.

The genes are TRBV19 and TRBJ2-6; D possibly corresponds to TRBD1 (6 bases). CDR3 length equals 18 residues. Trimming took off 6 bases at V and 0 bases at J, with 18 bases between the two ends. Germline assignment: CDR1 LNHDA and CDR2 SQIVND (reference sequence). CDR3 nucleotide sequence: TGTGCCAGTAGCCTTGGGGTCCAGGGGAGCTCTGGGGCCAACGTCCTGACTTTC. Its protein is CASSLGVQGSSGANVLTF.

The rearrangement joins TRBV27 to TRBJ2-4; 8 bases agree with TRBD1. With V trimmed by 5 bases and J by 9 bases, 9 bases remained unmatched. The CDR3 runs 14 residues. Germline V lookup: CDR1 MNHEY, CDR2 SMNVEV (reference sequence). The CDR3 protein is CASSNRLTGAIQYF. The CDR3 DNA reads TGTGCCAGCAGTAACCGGTTGACAGGGGCCATTCAGTACTTC.

The chain is built from TRBV5-5 and TRBJ2-3, with a weak D call TRBD1 (5 bases). The germline gives CDR1 SGHKS, CDR2 YYEKEE (reference sequence). Trimming left V 1 base short and J 2 bases short, with 17 bases between. CDR3 length: 17 residues. CDR3: CASSLIQGSPTTDTQYF. The CDR3 nucleotides are TGTGCCAGCAGCTTGATCCAGGGTAGCCCTACCACAGATACGCAGTATTTT.

The chain combines TRBV7-3 with TRBJ1-1, with 7 bases identical to TRBD1. The V segment lost 5 bases and the J segment 4 bases; nucleotides outside the gene matches: 7. Germline lookup yields CDR1 SGHTA and CDR2 FQGTGA. The CDR3 contains 14 residues. The CDR3: CASSPGQVPTEAFF. In DNA form, the CDR3 reads TGTGCCAGCAGCCCCGGACAGGTGCCCACTGAAGCTTTCTTT.

V gene TRBV4-2 combines with J gene TRBJ2-3; a possible D gene is TRBD1 (5 bases). V lost 0 bases and J 9 bases, leaving 10 bases between the germline ends. This CDR3 has 13 residues. The germline gives CDR1 LGHNA, CDR2 YNFKEQ. CDR3 DNA sequence: TGTGCCAGCAGCCAAGATTACCAGGGCACGCAGTATTTT. Encoded protein: CASSQDYQGTQYF.

CDR3 region: CASSHNHRGGAEAFF. For the CDR3, the DNA is TGTGCCAGCAGTCATAACCACCGTGGAGGGGCTGAAGCTTTCTTT. V gene TRBV6-1 combines with J gene TRBJ1-1; D possibly corresponds to TRBD1 (5 bases). The germline gives CDR1 MNHNS, CDR2 SASEGT. This CDR3 contains 15 residues. Trimming removed 5 bases at V and 6 bases at J, with 19 bases between.

The CDR3: CAISDPGGLTGNTIYF. In DNA form, the CDR3 reads TGTGCCATCAGTGACCCAGGGGGGCTCACTGGAAACACCATATATTTT. V gene TRBV10-3 combines with J gene TRBJ1-3, with 7 bases matching TRBD1. V shed 3 bases and J 2 bases; nucleotides not matched to a gene: 7. Germline CDR1 and CDR2: ENHRY and SYGVKD. The CDR3 spans 16 residues.

This clone appeared a few times. The chain recombines TRBV5-1 with TRBJ1-1; D not certain. Trimming removed 6 bases at V and 0 bases at J, with 12 bases between. The CDR3 length is 14 residues. Germline-derived CDR1 and CDR2 are SGHRS and YFSETQ. The CDR3 DNA is TGCGCCAGCAAGCATCCCCAGGTGAACACTGAAGCTTTCTTT. This gives the protein CASKHPQVNTEAFF.

The chain combines TRBV2 with TRBJ2-2, with no clear D. Germline values: CDR1 SNHLY, CDR2 FYNNEI. The CDR3 is 16 amino acids. V was trimmed by 3 bases and J by 0 bases, leaving 11 bases between them. This CDR3 is CASSEVSNPNTGELFF. In DNA, the CDR3 is TGTGCCAGCAGTGAGGTGTCTAATCCGAACACCGGGGAGCTGTTTTTT.